This TCR beta chain was identified in a study of T cell repertoires in cytomegalovirus infection. For the study at large: HLA-B-restricted CMV epitopes that are well studied were used alongside recently identified HLA-C-restricted ones.

This clonotype was observed at least ten times. Antigen specificity is unknown. TCRdb re-called the reads with MiXCR, one entry per CDR3 protein. The sample has about 770,000 distinct CDR3 sequences, almost 30% seen once; the top ten hold around 12%. Trimming shortened V by 3 bases and J by 7 bases, and 7 bases separated the two germline ends. Per germline, CDR1 SGHVS and CDR2 FQNEAQ. CDR3 size: 11 residues. The chain employs TRBV7-8 and TRBJ2-7; D not resolved. This TCR was recovered from a human donor in good health (CMV status not recorded). Some clones in this sample may be carry-over from other donors' samples. This specimen consisted of cultured CD8+ T cells from PBMCs, obtained from culture after CMV antigen stimulation. The CDR3 DNA reads as TGTGCCAGCAGCTTCAAATGGGAGCAGTACTTC. Residues: CASSFKWEQYF.